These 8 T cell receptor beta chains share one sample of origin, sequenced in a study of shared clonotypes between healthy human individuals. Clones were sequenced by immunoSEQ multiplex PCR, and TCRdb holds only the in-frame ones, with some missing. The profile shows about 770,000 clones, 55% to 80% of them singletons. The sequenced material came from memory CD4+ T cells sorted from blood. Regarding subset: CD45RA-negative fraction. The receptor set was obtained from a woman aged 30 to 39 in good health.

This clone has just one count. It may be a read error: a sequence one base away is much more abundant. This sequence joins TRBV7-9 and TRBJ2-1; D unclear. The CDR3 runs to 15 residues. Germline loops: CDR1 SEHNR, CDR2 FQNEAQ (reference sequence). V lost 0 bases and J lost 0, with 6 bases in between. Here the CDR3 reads CASSLAGNSYNEQFF. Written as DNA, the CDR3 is TGTGCCAGCAGCTTAGCAGGGAACTCCTACAATGAGCAGTTCTTC.

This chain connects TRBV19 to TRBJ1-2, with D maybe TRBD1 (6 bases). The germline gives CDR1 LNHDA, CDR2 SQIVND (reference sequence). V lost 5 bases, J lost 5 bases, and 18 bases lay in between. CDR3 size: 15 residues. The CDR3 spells CASSPRGTTDYGYTF. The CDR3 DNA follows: TGTGCCAGTAGTCCAAGGGGGACTACGGATTATGGCTACACCTTC.

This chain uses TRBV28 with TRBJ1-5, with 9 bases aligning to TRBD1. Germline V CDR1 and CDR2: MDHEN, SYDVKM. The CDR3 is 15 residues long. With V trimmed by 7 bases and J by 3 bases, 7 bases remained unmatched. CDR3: CASTTGGLDNQPQHF. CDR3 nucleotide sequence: TGTGCCAGCACCACAGGGGGCTTGGACAATCAGCCCCAGCATTTT.

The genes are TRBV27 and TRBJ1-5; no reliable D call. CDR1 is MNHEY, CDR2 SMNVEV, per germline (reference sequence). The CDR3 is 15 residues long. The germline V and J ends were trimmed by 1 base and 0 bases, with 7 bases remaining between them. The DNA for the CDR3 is TGTGCCAGCAGTTTATATTATAATAGCAATCAGCCCCAGCATTTT. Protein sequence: CASSLYYNSNQPQHF.

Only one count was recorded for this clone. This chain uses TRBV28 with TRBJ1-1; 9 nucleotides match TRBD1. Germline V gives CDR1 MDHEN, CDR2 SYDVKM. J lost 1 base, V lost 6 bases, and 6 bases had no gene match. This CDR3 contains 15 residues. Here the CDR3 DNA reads TGTGCCAGCAGGACCGCGACAGGGGGGAACACTGAAGCTTTCTTT. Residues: CASRTATGGNTEAFF.

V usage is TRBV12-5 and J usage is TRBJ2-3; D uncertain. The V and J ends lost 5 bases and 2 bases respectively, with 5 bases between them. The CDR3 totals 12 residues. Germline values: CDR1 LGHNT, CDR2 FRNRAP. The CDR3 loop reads CASGALTDTQYF. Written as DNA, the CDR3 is TGTGCTAGTGGTGCTCTCACAGATACGCAGTATTTT.

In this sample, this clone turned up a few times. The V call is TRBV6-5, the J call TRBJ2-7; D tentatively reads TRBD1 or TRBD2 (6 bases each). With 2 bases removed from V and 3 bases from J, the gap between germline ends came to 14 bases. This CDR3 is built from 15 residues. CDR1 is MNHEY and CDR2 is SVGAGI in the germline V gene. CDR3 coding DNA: TGTGCCAGCAGTTACGATGGAGGGGGGAACTACGAGCAGTACTTC. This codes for CASSYDGGGNYEQYF.

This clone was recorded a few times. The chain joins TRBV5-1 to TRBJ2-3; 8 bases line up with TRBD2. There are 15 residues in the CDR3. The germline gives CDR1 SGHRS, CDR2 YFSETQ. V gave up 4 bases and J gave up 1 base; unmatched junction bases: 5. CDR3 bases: TGCGCCAGCAGCGGTCTAGCGGGCGGCACAGATACGCAGTATTTT. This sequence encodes CASSGLAGGTDTQYF.